This entry describes one T cell receptor (beta chain). This sample is part of a study of blood T cell repertoires in COVID-19. Study background: The United States, Italy and Spain were the sources of the acute and convalescent COVID-19 samples. Sources were T cells, B-cell-depleted T cells, or PBMCs; the material itself was cDNA or gDNA.

In the authors' methods: Counts of nucleated cells, estimated from reference gene primer amplification, were obtained. Data came from immunoSEQ multiplex PCR; TCRdb stores just in-frame clones and leaves some out. V and J calls and clone size are given by that table; D and trimming were obtained from the DNA. This repertoire shows about 52,000 clones, about 80% found once; its top ten account for around 7.2%. Germline V gene lookup returns CDR1 ENHRY and CDR2 SYGVKD. The CDR3 spans 13 residues. V was clipped by 5 bases and J by 8 bases, with 13 bases between them. The V and J genes are TRBV10-3 and TRBJ2-1; tentative D call: TRBD2 (6 bases). The clonotype was recovered from a man aged 70 or older with active COVID-19. Sequences were obtained from peripheral blood. DNA of the CDR3: TGTGCCATCAGTCCCACTAGCTCCGATGAGCAGTTCTTC. Translating gives CAISPTSSDEQFF.